The T cell receptor beta chain under discussion was sequenced for a study of regulatory T cells in long-lasting Graves disease. Through Arm-PCR of CDR3 regions and iRepertoire HTBI primers, TCR beta libraries were built. One entry per CDR3 protein, called by TCRdb with MiXCR from the multiplex PCR reads. The sample has about 470,000 distinct CDR3 sequences, 16% seen once. Study-level findings and limits: Accuracy was perhaps lowered by the small sample size. With persistent disease, TRBV28, TRBJ1-2 and TRBJ2-5 were the favored segments.

Time point reported: newly diagnosed GD, antithyroid drugs for less than 3 months. After RNA was extracted from PBMCs, the TCR library was made from it. J was trimmed by 3 bases and V by 4 bases; bases with no gene match: 9. The CDR3 covers 15 residues. CDR1 MNHEY and CDR2 SVGEGT come from the germline V gene. This clonotype occurred many times. The target antigen is unknown. These records were also assigned to another study, of T cells in Graves' hyperthyroidism and ophthalmopathy.

This receptor was taken from a man aged 35 to 55 with Graves disease. The specimen comprised peripheral blood mononuclear cells (PBMCs), sampled at new diagnosis, from a patient treated with antithyroid drugs. This chain joins TRBV6-2 or TRBV6-3 and TRBJ2-7; the match to TRBD1 covers 7 bases. CDR3 sequence: CASSSTGTAHYEQYF. The CDR3 DNA sequence: TGTGCCAGCAGTTCGACCGGGACAGCTCACTACGAGCAGTACTTC.